This T cell receptor beta chain is drawn from a study of beta chain features in type 1 diabetes. Germline loops: CDR1 SGDLS, CDR2 YYNGEE. The trim removed 3 bases at V and 6 bases at J, leaving 10 bases unmatched. The CDR3 is made up of 15 amino acids. This clone occurred a few times. As every portion of the isolated RNA was reverse transcribed, the sequencing read expressed TCRB transcripts. Produced via immunoSEQ multiplex PCR; TCRdb's table is partial and in-frame only. The repertoire has 430,000 or so clones, 11% of them found once; the top ten carry 0.046%. What was sequenced was naive CD4+ T cells from blood. The TCR was taken from a young woman in good health. This sequence joins TRBV9 and TRBJ2-3, with 7 bases identical to TRBD1. The CDR3 nucleotides are TGTGCCAGCAGCGCGGACGGACAGGCAACGGATACGCAGTATTTT. Translation gives CASSADGQATDTQYF.